This T cell receptor (beta chain) was obtained from a study of shared clonotypes between healthy human individuals. Study as a whole: Samples came from two female and three male donors aged 18 to 49.

This CDR3 has 14 amino acids. Trimming shortened V by 4 bases and J by 5 bases, and 15 bases separated the two germline ends. Per germline, CDR1 SGHDT and CDR2 YYEEEE. The naive CD8 fraction comprised CD45RO-negative cells positively selected for CCR7 and excluded terminally differentiated effector memory CD45RA+ cells. Data came from immunoSEQ multiplex PCR; TCRdb stores just in-frame clones and leaves some out. The sample records 2 million or so clones, about 95% being singletons. The receptor comes from a man aged 18 to 29 in good health. The sequenced material came from naive CD8+ T cells sorted from blood. The rearrangement joins TRBV5-6 to TRBJ1-2, with D possibly being TRBD1 (6 bases). The CDR3 coding sequence is TGTGCCAGCAGCACTGCAGGGGCGGGGTATGGCTACACCTTC. Protein sequence: CASSTAGAGYGYTF.